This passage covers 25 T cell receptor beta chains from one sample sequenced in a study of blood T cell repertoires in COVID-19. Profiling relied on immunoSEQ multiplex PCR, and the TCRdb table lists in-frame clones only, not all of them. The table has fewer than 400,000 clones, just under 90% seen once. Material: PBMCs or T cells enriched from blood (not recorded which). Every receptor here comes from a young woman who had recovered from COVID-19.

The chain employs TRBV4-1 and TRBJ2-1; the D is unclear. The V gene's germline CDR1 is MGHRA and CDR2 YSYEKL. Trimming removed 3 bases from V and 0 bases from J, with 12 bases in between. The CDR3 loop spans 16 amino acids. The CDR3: CASSHPTKSSYNEQFF. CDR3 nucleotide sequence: TGCGCCAGCAGCCATCCCACTAAGAGCTCCTACAATGAGCAGTTCTTC.

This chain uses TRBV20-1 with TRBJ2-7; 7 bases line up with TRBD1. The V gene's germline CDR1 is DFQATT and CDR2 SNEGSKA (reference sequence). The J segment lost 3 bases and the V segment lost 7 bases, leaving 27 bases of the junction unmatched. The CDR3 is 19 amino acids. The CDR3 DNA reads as TGCAGTGGTAGTCCTATCCCGGGACAGAAATTAGGAGACTACTACGAGCAGTACTTC. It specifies CSGSPIPGQKLGDYYEQYF.

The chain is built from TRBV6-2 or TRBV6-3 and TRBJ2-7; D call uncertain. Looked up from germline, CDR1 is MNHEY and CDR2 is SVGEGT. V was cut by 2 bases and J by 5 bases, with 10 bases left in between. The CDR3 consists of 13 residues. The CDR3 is CASSYPAGNEQYF. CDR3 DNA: TGTGCCAGCAGTTACCCAGCAGGCAACGAGCAGTACTTC.

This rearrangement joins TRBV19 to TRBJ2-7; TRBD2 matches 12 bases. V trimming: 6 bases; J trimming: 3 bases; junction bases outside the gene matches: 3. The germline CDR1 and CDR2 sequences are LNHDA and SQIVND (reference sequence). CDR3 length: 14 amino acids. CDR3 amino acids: CASRTSGSNYEQYF. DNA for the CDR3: TGTGCCAGTAGGACTAGCGGGAGTAACTACGAGCAGTACTTC.

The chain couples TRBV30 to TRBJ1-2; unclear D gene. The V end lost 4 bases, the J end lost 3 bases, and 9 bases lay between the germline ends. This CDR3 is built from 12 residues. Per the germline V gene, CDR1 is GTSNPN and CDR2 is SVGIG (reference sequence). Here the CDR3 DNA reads TGTGCCTGGATCAAGGGAGACTATGGCTACACCTTC. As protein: CAWIKGDYGYTF.

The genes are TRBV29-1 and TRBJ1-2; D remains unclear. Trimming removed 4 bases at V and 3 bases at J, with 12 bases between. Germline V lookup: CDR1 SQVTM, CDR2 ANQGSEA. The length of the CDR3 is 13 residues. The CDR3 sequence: CSVGLGRHYGYTF. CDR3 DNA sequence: TGCAGCGTTGGCCTGGGCAGACACTATGGCTACACCTTC. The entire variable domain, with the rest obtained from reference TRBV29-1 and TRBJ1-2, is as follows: SAVISQKPSRDICQRGTSLTIQCQVDSQVTMMFWYRQQPGQSLTLIATANQGSEATYESGFVIDKFPISRPNLTFSTLTVSNMSPEDSSIYLCSVGLGRHYGYTFGSGTRLTVV.

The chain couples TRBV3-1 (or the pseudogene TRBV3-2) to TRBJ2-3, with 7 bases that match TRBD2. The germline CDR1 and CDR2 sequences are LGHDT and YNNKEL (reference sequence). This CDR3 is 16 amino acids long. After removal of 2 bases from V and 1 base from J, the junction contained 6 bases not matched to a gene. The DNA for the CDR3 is TGTGCCAGCAGCCAATTTTCCAGCGGGGGCACAGATACGCAGTATTTT. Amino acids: CASSQFSSGGTDTQYF.

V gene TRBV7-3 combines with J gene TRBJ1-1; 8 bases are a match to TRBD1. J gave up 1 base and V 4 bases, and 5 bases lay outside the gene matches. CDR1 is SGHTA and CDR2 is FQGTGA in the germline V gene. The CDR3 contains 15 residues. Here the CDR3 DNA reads TGTGCCAGCAGCTGGAAAGGGACAGGGAACACTGAAGCTTTCTTT. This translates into CASSWKGTGNTEAFF.

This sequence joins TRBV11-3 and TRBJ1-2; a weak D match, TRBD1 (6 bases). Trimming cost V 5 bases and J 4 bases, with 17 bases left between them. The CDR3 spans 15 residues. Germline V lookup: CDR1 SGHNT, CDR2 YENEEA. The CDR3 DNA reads TGTGCCAGCAGCACCCGACAGGCCTCAACCTATGGCTACACCTTC. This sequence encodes CASSTRQASTYGYTF.

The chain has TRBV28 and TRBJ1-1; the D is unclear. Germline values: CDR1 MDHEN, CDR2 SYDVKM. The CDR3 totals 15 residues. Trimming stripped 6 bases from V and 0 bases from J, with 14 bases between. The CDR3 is CASRKRITMNTEAFF. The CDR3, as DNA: TGTGCCAGCAGGAAGAGGATTACTATGAACACTGAAGCTTTCTTT.

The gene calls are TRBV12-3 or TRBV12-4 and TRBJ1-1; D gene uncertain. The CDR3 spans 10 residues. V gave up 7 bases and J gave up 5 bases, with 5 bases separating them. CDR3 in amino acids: CASTRTEAFF. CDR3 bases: TGTGCCAGCACGAGAACTGAAGCTTTCTTT.

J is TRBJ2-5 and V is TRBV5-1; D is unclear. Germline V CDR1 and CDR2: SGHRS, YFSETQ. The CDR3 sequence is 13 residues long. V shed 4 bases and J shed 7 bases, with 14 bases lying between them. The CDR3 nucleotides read TGCGCCAGCAGCATACTAACCAGTGGGACCCAGTACTTC. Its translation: CASSILTSGTQYF.

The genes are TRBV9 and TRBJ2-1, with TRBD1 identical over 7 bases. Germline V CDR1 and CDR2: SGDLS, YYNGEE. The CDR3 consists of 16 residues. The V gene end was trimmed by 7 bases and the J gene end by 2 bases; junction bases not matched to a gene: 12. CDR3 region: CASGDSLIHTYNEQFF. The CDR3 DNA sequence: TGTGCCAGCGGGGACAGTCTTATCCACACCTACAATGAGCAGTTCTTC.

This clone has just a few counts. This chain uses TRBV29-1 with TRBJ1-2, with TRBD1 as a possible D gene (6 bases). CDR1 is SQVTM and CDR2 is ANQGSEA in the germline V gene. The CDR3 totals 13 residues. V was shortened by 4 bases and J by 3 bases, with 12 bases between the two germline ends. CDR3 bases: TGCAGCGTTGGACAGGCCCTGGACTATGGCTACACCTTC. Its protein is CSVGQALDYGYTF.

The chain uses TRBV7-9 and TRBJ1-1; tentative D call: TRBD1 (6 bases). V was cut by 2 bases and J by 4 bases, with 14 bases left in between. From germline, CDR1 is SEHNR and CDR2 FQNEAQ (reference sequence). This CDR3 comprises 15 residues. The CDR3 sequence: CASSLRGTASTEAFF. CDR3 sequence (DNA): TGTGCCAGCAGCTTAAGGGGGACCGCGTCCACTGAAGCTTTCTTT.

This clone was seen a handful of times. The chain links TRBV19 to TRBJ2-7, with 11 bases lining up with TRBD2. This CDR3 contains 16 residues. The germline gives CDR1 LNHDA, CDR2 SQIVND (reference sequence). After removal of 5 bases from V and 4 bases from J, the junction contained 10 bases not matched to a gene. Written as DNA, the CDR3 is TGTGCCAGTAGTGTTCCGCTTCTAGCGGGAGGATACGAGCAGTACTTC. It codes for CASSVPLLAGGYEQYF. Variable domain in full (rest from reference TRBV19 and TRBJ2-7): DGGITQSPKYLFRKEGQNVTLSCEQNLNHDAMYWYRQDPGQGLRLIYYSQIVNDFQKGDIAEGYSVSREKKESFPLTVTSAQKNPTAFYLCASSVPLLAGGYEQYFGPGTRLTVT.

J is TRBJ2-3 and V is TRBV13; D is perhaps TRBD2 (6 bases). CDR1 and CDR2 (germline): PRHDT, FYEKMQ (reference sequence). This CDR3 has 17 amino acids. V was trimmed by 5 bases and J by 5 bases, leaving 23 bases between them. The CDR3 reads CASSAELSGRGGDTQYF. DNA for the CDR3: TGTGCCAGCAGCGCCGAACTTAGCGGTAGAGGTGGAGATACGCAGTATTTT.

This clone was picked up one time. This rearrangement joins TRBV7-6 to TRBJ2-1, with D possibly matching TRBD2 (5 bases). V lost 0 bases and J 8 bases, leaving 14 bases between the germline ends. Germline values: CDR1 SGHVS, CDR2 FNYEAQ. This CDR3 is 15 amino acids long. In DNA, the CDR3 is TGTGCCAGCAGCTTAGCTAGCGTCATACGGGATGAGCAGTTCTTC. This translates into CASSLASVIRDEQFF. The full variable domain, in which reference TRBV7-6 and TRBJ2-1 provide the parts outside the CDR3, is GAGVSQSPRYKVTKRGQDVALRCDPISGHVSLYWYRQALGQGPEFLTYFNYEAQQDKSGLPNDRFSAERPEGSISTLTIQRTEQRDSAMYRCASSLASVIRDEQFFGPGTRLTVL.

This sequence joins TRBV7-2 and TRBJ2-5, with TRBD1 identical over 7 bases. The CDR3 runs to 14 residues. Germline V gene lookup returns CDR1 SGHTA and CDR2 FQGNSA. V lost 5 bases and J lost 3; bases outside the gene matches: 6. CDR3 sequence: CASSPGQNKETQYF. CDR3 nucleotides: TGTGCCAGCAGCCCGGGACAGAACAAAGAGACCCAGTACTTC. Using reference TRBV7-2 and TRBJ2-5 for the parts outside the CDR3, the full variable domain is GAGVSQSPSNKVTEKGKDVELRCDPISGHTALYWYRQSLGQGLEFLIYFQGNSAPDKSGLPSDRFSAERTGGSVSTLTIQRTQQEDSAVYLCASSPGQNKETQYFGPGTRLLVL.

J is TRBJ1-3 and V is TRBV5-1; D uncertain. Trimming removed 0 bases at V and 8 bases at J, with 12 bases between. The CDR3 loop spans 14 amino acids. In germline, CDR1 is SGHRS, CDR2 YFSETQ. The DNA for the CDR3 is TGCGCCAGCAGCTTGGCTCTCAACCGGGACACCATATATTTT. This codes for CASSLALNRDTIYF. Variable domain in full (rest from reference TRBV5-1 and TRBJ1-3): KAGVTQTPRYLIKTRGQQVTLSCSPISGHRSVSWYQQTPGQGLQFLFEYFSETQRNKGNFPGRFSGRQFSNSRSEMNVSTLELGDSALYLCASSLALNRDTIYFGEGSWLTVV.

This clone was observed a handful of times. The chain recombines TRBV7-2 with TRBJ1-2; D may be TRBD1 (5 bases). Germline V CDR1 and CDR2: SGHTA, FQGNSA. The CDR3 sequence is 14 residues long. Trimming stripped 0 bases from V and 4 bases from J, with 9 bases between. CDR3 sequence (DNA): TGTGCCAGCAGCTTAGCCAGGGCCCTCTATGGCTACACCTTC. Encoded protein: CASSLARALYGYTF.

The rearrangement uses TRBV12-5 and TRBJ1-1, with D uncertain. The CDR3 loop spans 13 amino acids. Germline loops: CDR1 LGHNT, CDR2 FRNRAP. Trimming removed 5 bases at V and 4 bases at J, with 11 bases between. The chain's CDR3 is CASGLEPGTEAFF. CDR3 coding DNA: TGTGCTAGTGGTCTCGAGCCTGGCACTGAAGCTTTCTTT.

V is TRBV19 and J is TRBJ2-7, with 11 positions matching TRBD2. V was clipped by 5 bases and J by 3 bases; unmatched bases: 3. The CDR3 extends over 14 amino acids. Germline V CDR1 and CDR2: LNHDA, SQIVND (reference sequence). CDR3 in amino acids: CASSVTSGGYEQYF. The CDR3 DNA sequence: TGTGCCAGTAGTGTAACTAGCGGGGGCTACGAGCAGTACTTC.

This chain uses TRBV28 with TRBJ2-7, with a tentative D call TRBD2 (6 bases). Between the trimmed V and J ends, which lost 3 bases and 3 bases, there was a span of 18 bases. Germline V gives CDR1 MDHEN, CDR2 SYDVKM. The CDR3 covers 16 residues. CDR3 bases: TGTGCCAGCAGTTTCAGGTGGCGGGGATTCGACTACGAGCAGTACTTC. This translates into CASSFRWRGFDYEQYF.

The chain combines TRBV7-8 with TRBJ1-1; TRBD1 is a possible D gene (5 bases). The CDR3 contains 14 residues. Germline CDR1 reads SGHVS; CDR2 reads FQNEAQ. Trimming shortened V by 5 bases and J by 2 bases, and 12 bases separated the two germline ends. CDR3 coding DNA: TGTGCCAGCAGCCGCGACAGATATAACACTGAAGCTTTCTTT. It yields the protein CASSRDRYNTEAFF.